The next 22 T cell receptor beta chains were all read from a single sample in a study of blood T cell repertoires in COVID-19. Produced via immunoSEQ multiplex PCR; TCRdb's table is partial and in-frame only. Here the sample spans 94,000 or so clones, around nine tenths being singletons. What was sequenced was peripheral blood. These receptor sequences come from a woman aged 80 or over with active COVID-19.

The DNA of the CDR3 is TGTGCCAGCAGTACCGGGGGCTACGAGCAGTACTTC. Amino acid sequence: CASSTGGYEQYF. The chain has TRBV6-2 or TRBV6-3 and TRBJ2-7; D might be TRBD2 (6 bases). The germline V and J ends were trimmed by 5 bases and 3 bases, with 8 bases remaining between them. Germline V lookup: CDR1 MNHEY, CDR2 SVGEGT. The CDR3 totals 12 residues.

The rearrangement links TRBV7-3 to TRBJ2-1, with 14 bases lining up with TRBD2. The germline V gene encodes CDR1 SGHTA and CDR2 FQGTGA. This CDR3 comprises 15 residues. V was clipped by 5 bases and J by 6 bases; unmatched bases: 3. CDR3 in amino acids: CASSQTSGRANEQFF. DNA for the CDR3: TGTGCCAGCAGCCAGACTAGCGGGAGGGCCAATGAGCAGTTCTTC.

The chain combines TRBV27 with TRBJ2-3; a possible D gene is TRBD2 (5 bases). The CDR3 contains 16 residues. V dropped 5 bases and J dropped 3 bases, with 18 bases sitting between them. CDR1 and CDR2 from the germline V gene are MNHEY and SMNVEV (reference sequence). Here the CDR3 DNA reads TGTGCCAGCAGTCGTAGGGAGTTAGAAGGTACAGATACGCAGTATTTT. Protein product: CASSRRELEGTDTQYF.

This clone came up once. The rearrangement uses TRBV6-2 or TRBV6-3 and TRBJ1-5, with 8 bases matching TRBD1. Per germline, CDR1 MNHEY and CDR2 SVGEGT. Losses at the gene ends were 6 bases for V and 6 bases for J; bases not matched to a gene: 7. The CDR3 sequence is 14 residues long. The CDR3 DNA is TGTGCCAGCAGCGACAGGGGCTCCGGTCAGCCCCAGCATTTT. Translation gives CASSDRGSGQPQHF.

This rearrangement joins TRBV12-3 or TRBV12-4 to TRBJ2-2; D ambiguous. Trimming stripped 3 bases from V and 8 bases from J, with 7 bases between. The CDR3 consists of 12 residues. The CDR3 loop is CASSFMAGELFF. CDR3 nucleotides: TGTGCCAGCAGTTTTATGGCAGGGGAGCTGTTTTTT.

The CDR3 is CASSLVATTTDTQYF. CDR3 coding DNA: TGTGCCAGCAGCTTAGTGGCGACAACCACAGATACGCAGTATTTT. The chain joins TRBV7-3 to TRBJ2-3, with no clear D. Germline V gene lookup returns CDR1 SGHTA and CDR2 FQGTGA. The germline V and J ends were trimmed by 2 bases and 2 bases, with 11 bases remaining between them. This CDR3 spans 15 amino acids.

As DNA, the CDR3 is TGTGCCAGCAGTTCCGACAGGGGGCCGTACCAAGAGACCCAGTACTTC. Translated, it gives CASSSDRGPYQETQYF. This chain links TRBV28 with TRBJ2-5, with 10 bases identical to TRBD1. From germline, CDR1 is MDHEN and CDR2 SYDVKM. This CDR3 spans 16 amino acids. The V segment lost 4 bases and the J segment 0 bases; nucleotides outside the gene matches: 5.

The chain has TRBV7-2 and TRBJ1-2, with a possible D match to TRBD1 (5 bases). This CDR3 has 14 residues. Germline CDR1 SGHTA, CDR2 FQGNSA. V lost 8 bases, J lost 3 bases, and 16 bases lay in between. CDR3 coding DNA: TGTGCCAGCGGACCCTTGGGGGGATACTATGGCTACACCTTC. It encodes CASGPLGGYYGYTF.

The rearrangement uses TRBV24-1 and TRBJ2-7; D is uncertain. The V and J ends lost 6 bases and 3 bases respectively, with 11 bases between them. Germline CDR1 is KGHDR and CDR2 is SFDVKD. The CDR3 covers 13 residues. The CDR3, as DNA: TGTGCCACCAGTAGAGGTACAATCTACGAGCAGTACTTC. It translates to CATSRGTIYEQYF.

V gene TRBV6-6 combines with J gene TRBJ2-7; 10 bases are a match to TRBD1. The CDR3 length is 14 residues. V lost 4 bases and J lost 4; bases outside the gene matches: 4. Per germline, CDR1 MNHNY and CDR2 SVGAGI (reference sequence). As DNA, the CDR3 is TGTGCCAGCAGTTGGGACAGGGGTAGATACGAGCAGTACTTC. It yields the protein CASSWDRGRYEQYF.

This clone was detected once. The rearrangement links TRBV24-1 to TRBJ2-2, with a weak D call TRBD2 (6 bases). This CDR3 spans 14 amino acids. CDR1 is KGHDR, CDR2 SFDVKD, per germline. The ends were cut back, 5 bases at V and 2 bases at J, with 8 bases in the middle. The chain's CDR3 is CATSGRGNTGELFF. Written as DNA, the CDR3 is TGTGCCACCAGTGGGAGGGGTAACACCGGGGAGCTGTTTTTT.

CDR3 in DNA: TGCGCCAGCAGCTTGGCCGCACTAGGGAGCTCCTACAATGAGCAGTTCTTC. This sequence encodes CASSLAALGSSYNEQFF. The chain uses TRBV5-1 and TRBJ2-1; perhaps TRBD2 as D (5 bases). The germline gives CDR1 SGHRS, CDR2 YFSETQ. This CDR3 is built from 17 residues. With 0 bases removed from V and 0 bases from J, the gap between germline ends came to 13 bases.

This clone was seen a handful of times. This CDR3 is CASSLSANYGYTF. In DNA, the CDR3 is TGTGCCAGCAGCTTATCGGCTAACTATGGCTACACCTTC. The chain combines TRBV7-9 with TRBJ1-2; D gene unclear. CDR3 size: 13 residues. The V gene lost 2 bases and the J gene lost 0 bases, with 4 bases spanning the gap. Germline V gives CDR1 SEHNR, CDR2 FQNEAQ (reference sequence).

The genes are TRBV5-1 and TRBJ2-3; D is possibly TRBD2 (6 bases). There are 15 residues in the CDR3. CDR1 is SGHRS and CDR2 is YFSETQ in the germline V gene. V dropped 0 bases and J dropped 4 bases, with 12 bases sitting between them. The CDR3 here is CASSLEGAGSDTQYF. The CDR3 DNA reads TGCGCCAGCAGCTTGGAAGGAGCGGGCTCAGATACGCAGTATTTT.

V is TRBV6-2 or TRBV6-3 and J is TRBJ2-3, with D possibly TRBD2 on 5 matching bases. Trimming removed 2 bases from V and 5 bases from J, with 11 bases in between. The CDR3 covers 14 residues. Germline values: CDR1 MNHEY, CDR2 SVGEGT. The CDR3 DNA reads TGTGCCAGCAGTTACGCGGACTGGAGAGATACGCAGTATTTT. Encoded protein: CASSYADWRDTQYF.

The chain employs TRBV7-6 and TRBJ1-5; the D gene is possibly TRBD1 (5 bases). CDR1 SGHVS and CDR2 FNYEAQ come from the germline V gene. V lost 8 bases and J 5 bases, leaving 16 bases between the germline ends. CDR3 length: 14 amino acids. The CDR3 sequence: CASPGGGLDQPQHF. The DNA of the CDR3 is TGTGCCAGCCCTGGGGGGGGATTGGATCAGCCCCAGCATTTT.

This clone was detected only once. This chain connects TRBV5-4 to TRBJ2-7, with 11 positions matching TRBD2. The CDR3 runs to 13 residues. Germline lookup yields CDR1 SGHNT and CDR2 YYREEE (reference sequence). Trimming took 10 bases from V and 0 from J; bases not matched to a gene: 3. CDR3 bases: TGTGCCGGGGGGACTAGCGGCTCCTACGAGCAGTACTTC. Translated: CAGGTSGSYEQYF.

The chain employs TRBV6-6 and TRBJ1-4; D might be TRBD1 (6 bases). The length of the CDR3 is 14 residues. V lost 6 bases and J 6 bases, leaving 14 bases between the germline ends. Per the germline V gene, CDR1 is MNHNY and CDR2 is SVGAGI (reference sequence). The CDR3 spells CASRQGQRDEKLFF. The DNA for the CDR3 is TGTGCCAGCAGACAGGGCCAAAGGGATGAAAAACTGTTTTTT.

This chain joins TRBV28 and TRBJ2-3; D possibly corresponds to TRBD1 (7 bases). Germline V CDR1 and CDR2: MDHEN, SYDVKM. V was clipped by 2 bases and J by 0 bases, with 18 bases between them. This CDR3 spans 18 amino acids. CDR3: CASSLMARRGPSTDTQYF. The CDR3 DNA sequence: TGTGCCAGCAGTTTAATGGCCAGGAGGGGGCCTAGCACAGATACGCAGTATTTT.

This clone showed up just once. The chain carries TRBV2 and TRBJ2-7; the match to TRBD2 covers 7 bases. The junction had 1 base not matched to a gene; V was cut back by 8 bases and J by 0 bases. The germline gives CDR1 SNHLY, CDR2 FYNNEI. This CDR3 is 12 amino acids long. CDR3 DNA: TGTGCCAGCGGGGGGGTCTCCTACGAGCAGTACTTC. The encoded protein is CASGGVSYEQYF. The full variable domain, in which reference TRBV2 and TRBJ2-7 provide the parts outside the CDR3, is EPEVTQTPSHQVTQMGQEVILRCVPISNHLYFYWYRQILGQKVEFLVSFYNNEISEKSEIFDDQFSVERPDGSNFTLKIRSTKLEDSAMYFCASGGVSYEQYFGPGTRLTVT.

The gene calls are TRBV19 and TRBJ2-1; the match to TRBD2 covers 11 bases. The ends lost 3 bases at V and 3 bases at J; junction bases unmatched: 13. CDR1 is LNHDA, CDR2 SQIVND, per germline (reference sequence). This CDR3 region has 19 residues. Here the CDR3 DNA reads TGTGCCAGTAGTATCCCTACTAGCGGGAGAGTTAAAAACTACAATGAGCAGTTCTTC. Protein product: CASSIPTSGRVKNYNEQFF.

CDR3 nucleotides: TGTGCCAGCAGATGGGAGGTCGTAAATAATTCACCCCTCCACTTT. It specifies CASRWEVVNNSPLHF. This rearrangement joins TRBV21-1 to TRBJ1-6. TRBV21-1 is flagged as a pseudogene. The CDR3 length is 15 residues.